One and the same sample provided the 18 T cell receptor beta chains below, sequenced in a study of molecular identifiers for immune sequencing clone quantification (dated by TCRdb to 2016 to 2019). Library method: PCR. Sequencing was carried out with an Illumina HiSeq 4000. TCRdb reworked the public reads: Q25 trimming with fastp, MiXCR clone assembly, productive beta chains retained. Each record represents a unique CDR3 protein, reported with the most common genes and DNA among its rows. The sample table records 350,000 or so distinct CDR3 sequences; over 20% of these occur just once. The ten largest make up 0.75% to 0.85% of the sample. Sequenced sample: naive CD8+ T cells from blood, with Jurkat cell RNA spiked in. The sample's cell subset or site, from its label and the paper: FACS-sorted CD8+CD4-CCR7+CD45RA+ naive T cells. The receptors shown here come from a human donor in good health. Some libraries in this study had Jurkat cell RNA spiked in.

This clonotype was counted ten times or more. The chain joins TRBV24-1 to TRBJ2-3; D is unresolved. Deletions cut 9 bases from V and 0 bases from J, with 9 bases between. The CDR3 spans 13 residues. Germline V CDR1 and CDR2: KGHDR, SFDVKD. The CDR3 loop reads CATRSRSTDTQYF. In DNA form, the CDR3 reads TGTGCCACCCGGTCACGAAGCACAGATACGCAGTATTTT.

The table lists this clonotype with many counts. The CDR3 loop is CASSPTGTGLTAISTDTQYF. The CDR3 DNA sequence: TGTGCCAGCAGTCCAACCGGGACAGGGCTCACAGCTATTAGCACAGATACGCAGTATTTT. This rearrangement joins TRBV12-3 or TRBV12-4 to TRBJ2-3, with 9 bases identical to TRBD1. With 5 bases clipped from V and 0 bases from J, the junction kept 18 bases outside the gene matches. This CDR3 spans 20 amino acids.

The V call is TRBV19, the J call TRBJ2-2, with TRBD1 identical over 10 bases. The CDR3 length is 16 residues. Germline V gene sequence: CDR1 LNHDA, CDR2 SQIVND (reference sequence). Trimming took 8 bases from V and 2 from J; bases not matched to a gene: 8. DNA for the CDR3: TGTGCCAGTGGACCGGGACAGGGGATTAACACCGGGGAGCTGTTTTTT. Its protein is CASGPGQGINTGELFF.

This clonotype showed up many times. The CDR3 nucleotides read TGTGCCAGCACTAGCGGAGGGTGGACCGGGGAGCTGTTTTTT. This translates into CASTSGGWTGELFF. The chain recombines TRBV27 with TRBJ2-2, with 7 positions matching TRBD2. The CDR3 has 14 amino acids. V was clipped by 7 bases and J by 5 bases; unmatched bases: 7. Germline-derived CDR1 and CDR2 are MNHEY and SMNVEV (reference sequence).

This clonotype has at least ten counts. The chain links TRBV7-6 to TRBJ2-5; 8 nucleotides agree with TRBD2. Germline CDR1 is SGHVS and CDR2 is FNYEAQ. Unmatched junction bases numbered 5, after V lost 0 bases and J lost 5 bases. The CDR3 has 15 amino acids. CDR3 sequence: CASSLARGARETQYF. CDR3 DNA: TGTGCCAGCAGCTTAGCGCGGGGGGCTCGGGAGACCCAGTACTTC.

This clonotype has at least ten counts. The chain joins TRBV12-3 or TRBV12-4 to TRBJ2-5; 7 bases are shared with TRBD1. This CDR3 is 15 amino acids long. V lost 6 bases to trimming and J lost 3 bases; unmatched junction nucleotides: 10. In nucleotides, the CDR3 is TGTGCCAGCAGGTCCTCCCGACAGGGAGAAGAGACCCAGTACTTC. Residues: CASRSSRQGEETQYF.

This clonotype came up many times. The chain carries TRBV12-3 or TRBV12-4 and TRBJ2-5; TRBD2 is a possible D gene (5 bases). CDR3 length: 13 residues. The V end was cut by 6 bases, the J end by 4 bases, with 12 bases between. The CDR3 protein is CASSLLAAETQYF. The CDR3 DNA sequence: TGTGCCAGCAGCCTCCTAGCAGCAGAGACCCAGTACTTC.

This clonotype was counted at least ten times. The genes are TRBV6-6 and TRBJ2-2; D remains ambiguous. The CDR3 has 10 amino acids. V lost 10 bases and J 6 bases, leaving 6 bases between the germline ends. Germline assignment: CDR1 MNHNY and CDR2 SVGAGI (reference sequence). CDR3 protein: CATRAGELFF. The CDR3 region has the DNA TGTGCCACCCGCGCCGGGGAGCTGTTTTTT.

This clonotype was detected only once. The chain employs TRBV6-2 or TRBV6-3 and TRBJ1-5; the match to TRBD1 covers 9 bases. The germline V gene has CDR1 MNHEY and CDR2 SVGEGT. The CDR3 is 16 amino acids. Unmatched junction bases numbered 6, after V lost 4 bases and J lost 2 bases. The CDR3: CASSSQDRGGNQPQHF. The CDR3 DNA reads TGTGCCAGCAGTTCCCAGGACAGGGGTGGCAATCAGCCCCAGCATTTT.

This clonotype came up many times. The chain links TRBV20-1 to TRBJ2-7; D is possibly TRBD1 (5 bases). The germline V gene encodes CDR1 DFQATT and CDR2 SNEGSKA (reference sequence). The CDR3 runs to 13 residues. The ends were cut back, 6 bases at V and 2 bases at J, with 14 bases in the middle. CDR3 in amino acids: CSARSTATYEQYF. The CDR3 DNA reads TGCAGTGCCCGTTCGACAGCTACCTACGAGCAGTACTTC.

As regards this clonotype: A much larger clone lies one base from this, so it may be a read error. The gene calls are TRBV6-5 and TRBJ2-2, with D tentatively TRBD1 or TRBD2 (6 bases each). The CDR3 is made up of 13 amino acids. Germline V gives CDR1 MNHEY, CDR2 SVGAGI. The CDR3 here is CASSFRGGGELVF. Here the CDR3 DNA reads TGTGCCAGCAGTTTCAGGGGAGGCGGGGAGCTGGTTTTT.

About this clonotype itself: With a much larger clone just one base away, this may be a read error. V is TRBV12-3 or TRBV12-4 and J is TRBJ2-3, with 9 bases that match TRBD1. CDR3 size: 16 residues. CDR3 residues: CASSLSGTGPTGTQYF. CDR3 DNA: TGTGCCAGCAGTTTATCCGGGACAGGGCCCACAGGTACGCAGTATTTT.

Ten or more counts support this clonotype. The chain recombines TRBV6-6 with TRBJ1-2, with D maybe TRBD1 (5 bases). The CDR3 is made up of 11 amino acids. The V end lost 6 bases, the J end lost 7 bases, and 9 bases lay between the germline ends. Germline CDR1 is MNHNY and CDR2 is SVGAGI (reference sequence). CDR3: CASRGGAGYTF. DNA for the CDR3: TGTGCCAGCAGGGGAGGGGCTGGCTACACCTTC.

This sequence joins TRBV21-1 and TRBJ2-7; the listed D gene, TRBD1, was not tested against the DNA. TRBV21-1 counts as a pseudogene. The CDR3 runs to 18 residues. CDR3 sequence reads: CASSKEQRDGDRGYEQYF. The DNA for the CDR3 is TGTGCCAGCAGCAAAGAACAGCGCGACGGGGACAGGGGGTACGAGCAGTACTTC.

Concerning this clonotype: A single base separates this from a much larger clone, so it may be a read error. Here the CDR3 omits its conserved ending phenylalanine or tryptophan, so a read error is the likely source. The V and J genes are TRBV6-1 and TRBJ1-5; D unresolved. The germline V gene encodes CDR1 MNHNS and CDR2 SASEGT. This CDR3 contains 17 residues. V was trimmed by 6 bases and J by 0 bases, leaving 18 bases between them. For the CDR3, the DNA is TGTGCCAGCAGCCAACACACCGGGCCGTCTAGCAATCAGCCCCAGCATTTG. It codes for CASSQHTGPSSNQPQHL.

This clonotype showed up many times. The junction does not match germline at one end; this may be a read error. J is TRBJ1-1 and V is TRBV27, with a tentative D call TRBD1 (6 bases). Germline V CDR1 and CDR2: MNHEY, SMNVEV (reference sequence). The CDR3 runs 13 residues. CDR3 in amino acids: CASGLGTTTEAFF. The DNA of the CDR3 is TGTGCCAGCGGTTTAGGGACAACAACTGAAGCTTTCTTT.

This clonotype was counted at least ten times. This rearrangement joins TRBV7-2 to TRBJ2-1; weak D call: TRBD1 (5 bases). This CDR3 is built from 17 residues. CDR1 is SGHTA and CDR2 is FQGNSA in the germline V gene. V was cut by 3 bases and J by 0 bases, with 15 bases left in between. CDR3 DNA: TGTGCCAGCAGCTTGTCCTTTGGGGCGAGCTCCTACAATGAGCAGTTCTTC. This codes for CASSLSFGASSYNEQFF.

This clonotype was seen ten or more times. The rearrangement uses TRBV7-2 and TRBJ2-1; D ambiguous. V was shortened by 1 base and J by 8 bases, with 12 bases between the two germline ends. This CDR3 contains 14 residues. Germline V gene sequence: CDR1 SGHTA, CDR2 FQGNSA. In DNA form, the CDR3 reads TGTGCCAGCAGCTTAGGAGAACTGGCATATGAGCAGTTCTTC. It yields the protein CASSLGELAYEQFF.